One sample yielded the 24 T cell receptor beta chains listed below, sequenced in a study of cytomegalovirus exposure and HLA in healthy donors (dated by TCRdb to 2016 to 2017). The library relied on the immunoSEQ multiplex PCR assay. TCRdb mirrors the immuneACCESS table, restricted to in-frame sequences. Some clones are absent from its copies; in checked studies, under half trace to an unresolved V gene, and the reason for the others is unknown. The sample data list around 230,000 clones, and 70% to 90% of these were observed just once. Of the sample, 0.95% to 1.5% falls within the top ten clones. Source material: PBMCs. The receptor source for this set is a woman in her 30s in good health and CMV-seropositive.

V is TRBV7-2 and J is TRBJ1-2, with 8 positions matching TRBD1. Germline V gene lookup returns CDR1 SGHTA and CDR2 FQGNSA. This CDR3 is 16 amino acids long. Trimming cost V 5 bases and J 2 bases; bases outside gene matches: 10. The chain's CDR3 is CASSARTGGGNYGYTF. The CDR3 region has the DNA TGTGCCAGCAGCGCGAGAACAGGGGGTGGCAACTATGGCTACACCTTC. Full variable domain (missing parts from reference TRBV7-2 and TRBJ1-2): GAGVSQSPSNKVTEKGKDVELRCDPISGHTALYWYRQSLGQGLEFLIYFQGNSAPDKSGLPSDRFSAERTGGSVSTLTIQRTQQEDSAVYLCASSARTGGGNYGYTFGSGTRLTVV.

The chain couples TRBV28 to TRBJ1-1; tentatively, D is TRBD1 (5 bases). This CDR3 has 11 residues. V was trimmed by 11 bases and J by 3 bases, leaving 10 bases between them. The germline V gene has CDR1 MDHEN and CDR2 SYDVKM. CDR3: CAGGEDTEAFF. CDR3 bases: TGTGCCGGGGGGGAGGACACTGAAGCTTTCTTT.

The CDR3 sequence is CAIRSTSGDNEQFF. DNA of the CDR3: TGTGCCATCAGATCGACTAGCGGAGACAATGAGCAGTTCTTC. The rearrangement joins TRBV10-3 to TRBJ2-1; 9 nucleotides align to TRBD2. Germline V gene data show CDR1 as ENHRY and CDR2 as SYGVKD. This CDR3 spans 14 amino acids. The trim removed 6 bases at V and 5 bases at J, leaving 5 bases unmatched.

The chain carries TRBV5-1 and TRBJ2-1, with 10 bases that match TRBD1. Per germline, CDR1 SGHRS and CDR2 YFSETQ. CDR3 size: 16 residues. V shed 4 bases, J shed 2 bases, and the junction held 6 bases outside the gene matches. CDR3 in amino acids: CASSAATGGPYNEQFF. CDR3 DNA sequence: TGCGCCAGCAGCGCCGCGACAGGGGGCCCCTACAATGAGCAGTTCTTC.

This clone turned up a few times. The CDR3 region has the DNA TGTGCCAGCAGTCTGGACATTAGCAATCAGCCCCAGCATTTT. Translation: CASSLDISNQPQHF. The chain links TRBV6-5 to TRBJ1-5; weak D call: TRBD1 (5 bases). Trimming stripped 5 bases from V and 0 bases from J, with 8 bases between. From germline, CDR1 is MNHEY and CDR2 SVGAGI. The CDR3 length is 14 residues.

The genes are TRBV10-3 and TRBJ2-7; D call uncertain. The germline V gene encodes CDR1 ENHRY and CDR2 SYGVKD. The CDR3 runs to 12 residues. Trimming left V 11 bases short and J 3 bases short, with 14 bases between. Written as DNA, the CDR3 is TGTGCCTCAAGCGACGGCCACTACGAGCAGTACTTC. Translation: CASSDGHYEQYF.

DNA of the CDR3: TGCGCCAGCAGCATGTACACAGGGGCGAACACCGGGGAGCTGTTTTTT. It specifies CASSMYTGANTGELFF. This rearrangement joins TRBV5-1 to TRBJ2-2; TRBD1 aligns across 7 bases. Germline CDR1 SGHRS, CDR2 YFSETQ. CDR3 length: 16 amino acids. The trim removed 4 bases at V and 0 bases at J, leaving 6 bases unmatched.

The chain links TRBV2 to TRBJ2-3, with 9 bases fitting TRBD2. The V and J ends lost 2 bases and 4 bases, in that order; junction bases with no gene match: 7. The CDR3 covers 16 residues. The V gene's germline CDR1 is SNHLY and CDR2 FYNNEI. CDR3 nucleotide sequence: TGTGCCAGCAGTGAATCCGGAGCGGGAGGAGCAGATACGCAGTATTTT. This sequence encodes CASSESGAGGADTQYF.

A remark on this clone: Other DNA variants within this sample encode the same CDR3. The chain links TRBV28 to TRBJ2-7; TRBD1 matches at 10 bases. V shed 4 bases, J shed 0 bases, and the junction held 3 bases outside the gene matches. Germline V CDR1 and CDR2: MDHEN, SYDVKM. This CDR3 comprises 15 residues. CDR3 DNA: TGTGCCAGCAGTTCAAGGACAGGGGGCTCCTACGAGCAGTACTTC. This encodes CASSSRTGGSYEQYF. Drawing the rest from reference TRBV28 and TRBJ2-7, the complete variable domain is DVKVTQSSRYLVKRTGEKVFLECVQDMDHENMFWYRQDPGLGLRLIYFSYDVKMKEKGDIPEGYSVSREKKERFSLILESASTNQTSMYLCASSSRTGGSYEQYFGPGTRLTVT.

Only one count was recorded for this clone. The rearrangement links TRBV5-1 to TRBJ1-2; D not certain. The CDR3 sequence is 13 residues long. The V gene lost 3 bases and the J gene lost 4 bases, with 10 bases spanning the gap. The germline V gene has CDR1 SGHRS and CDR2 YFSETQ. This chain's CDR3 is CASSSGEFYGYTF. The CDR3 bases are TGCGCCAGCAGCTCCGGGGAGTTCTATGGCTACACCTTC.

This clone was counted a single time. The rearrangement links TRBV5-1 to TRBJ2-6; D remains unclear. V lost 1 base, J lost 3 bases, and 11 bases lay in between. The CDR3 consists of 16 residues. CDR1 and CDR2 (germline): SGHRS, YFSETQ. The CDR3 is CASSLIFGRGANVLTF. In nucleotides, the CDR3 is TGCGCCAGCAGCTTGATTTTTGGGCGTGGGGCCAACGTCCTGACTTTC.

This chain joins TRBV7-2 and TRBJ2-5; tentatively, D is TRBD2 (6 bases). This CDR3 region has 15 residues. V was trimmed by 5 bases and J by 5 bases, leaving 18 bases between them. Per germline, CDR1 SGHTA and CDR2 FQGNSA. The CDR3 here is CASSPAGYAGETQYF. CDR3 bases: TGTGCCAGCAGCCCGGCGGGGTACGCGGGGGAGACCCAGTACTTC.

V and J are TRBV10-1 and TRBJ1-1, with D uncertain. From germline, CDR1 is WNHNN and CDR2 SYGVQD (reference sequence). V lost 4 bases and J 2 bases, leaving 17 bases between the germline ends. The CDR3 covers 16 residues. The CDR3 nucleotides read TGCGCCAGCAGTGTTGGAGGACGGGCCGCTAACACTGAAGCTTTCTTT. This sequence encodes CASSVGGRAANTEAFF.

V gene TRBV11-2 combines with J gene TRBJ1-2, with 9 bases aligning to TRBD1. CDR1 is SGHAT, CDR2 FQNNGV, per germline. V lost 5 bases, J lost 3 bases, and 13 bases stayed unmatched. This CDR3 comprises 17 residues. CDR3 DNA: TGTGCCAGCAGCCGGTGGGACAGGGCGGGAGGTGACTATGGCTACACCTTC. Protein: CASSRWDRAGGDYGYTF.

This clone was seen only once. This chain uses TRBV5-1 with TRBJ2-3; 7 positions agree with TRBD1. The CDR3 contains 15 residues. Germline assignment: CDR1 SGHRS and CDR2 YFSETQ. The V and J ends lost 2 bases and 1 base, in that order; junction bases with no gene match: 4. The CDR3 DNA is TGCGCCAGCAGCTTAGGACAGGTGGGCACAGATACGCAGTATTTT. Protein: CASSLGQVGTDTQYF.

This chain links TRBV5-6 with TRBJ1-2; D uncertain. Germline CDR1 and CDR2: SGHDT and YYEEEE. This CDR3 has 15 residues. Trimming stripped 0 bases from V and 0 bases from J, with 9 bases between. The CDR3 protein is CASSLGPPPNYGYTF. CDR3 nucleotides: TGTGCCAGCAGCTTGGGGCCCCCACCTAACTATGGCTACACCTTC.

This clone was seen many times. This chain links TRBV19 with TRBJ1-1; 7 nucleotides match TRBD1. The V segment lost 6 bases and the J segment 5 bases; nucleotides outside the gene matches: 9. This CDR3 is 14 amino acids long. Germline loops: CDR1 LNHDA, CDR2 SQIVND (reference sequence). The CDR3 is CASRTQQGRTEAFF. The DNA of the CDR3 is TGTGCCAGTAGGACCCAACAGGGGCGGACTGAAGCTTTCTTT.

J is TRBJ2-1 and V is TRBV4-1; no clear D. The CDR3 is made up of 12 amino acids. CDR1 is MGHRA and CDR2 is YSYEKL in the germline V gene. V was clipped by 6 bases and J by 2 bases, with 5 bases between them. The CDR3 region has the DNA TGCGCCAGCAGTGCGCCCTACAATGAGCAGTTCTTC. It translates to CASSAPYNEQFF.

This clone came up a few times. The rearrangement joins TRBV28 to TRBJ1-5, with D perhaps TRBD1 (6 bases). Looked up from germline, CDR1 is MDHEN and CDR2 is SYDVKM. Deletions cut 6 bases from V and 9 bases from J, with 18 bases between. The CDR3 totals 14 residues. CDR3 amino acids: CASSLMGGGGPQHF. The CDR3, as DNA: TGTGCCAGCAGCCTTATGGGGGGAGGGGGGCCCCAGCATTTT. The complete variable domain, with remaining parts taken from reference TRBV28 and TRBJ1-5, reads DVKVTQSSRYLVKRTGEKVFLECVQDMDHENMFWYRQDPGLGLRLIYFSYDVKMKEKGDIPEGYSVSREKKERFSLILESASTNQTSMYLCASSLMGGGGPQHFGDGTRLSIL.

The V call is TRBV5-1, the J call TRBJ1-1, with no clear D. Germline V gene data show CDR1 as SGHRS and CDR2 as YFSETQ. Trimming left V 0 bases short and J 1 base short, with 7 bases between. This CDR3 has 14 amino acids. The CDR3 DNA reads TGCGCCAGCAGCTTGGGTCCGGGGAACACTGAAGCTTTCTTT. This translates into CASSLGPGNTEAFF.

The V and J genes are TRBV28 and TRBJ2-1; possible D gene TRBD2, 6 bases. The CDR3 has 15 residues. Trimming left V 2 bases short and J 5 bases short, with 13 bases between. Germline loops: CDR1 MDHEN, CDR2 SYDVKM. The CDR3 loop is CASSLREREHNEQFF. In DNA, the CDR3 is TGTGCCAGCAGTTTACGGGAGAGGGAGCACAATGAGCAGTTCTTC.

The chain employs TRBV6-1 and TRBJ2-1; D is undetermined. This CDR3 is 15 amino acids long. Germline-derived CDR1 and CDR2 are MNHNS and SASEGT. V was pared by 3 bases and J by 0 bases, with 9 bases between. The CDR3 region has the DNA TGTGCCAGCAGTGATCAGGCAGGCTCCTACAATGAGCAGTTCTTC. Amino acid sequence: CASSDQAGSYNEQFF.

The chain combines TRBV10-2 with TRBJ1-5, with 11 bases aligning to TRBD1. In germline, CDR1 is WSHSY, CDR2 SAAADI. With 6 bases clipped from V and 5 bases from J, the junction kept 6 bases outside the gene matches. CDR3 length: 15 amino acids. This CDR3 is CASRTGQGAYQPQHF. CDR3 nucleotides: TGCGCCAGCAGGACCGGACAGGGGGCATATCAGCCCCAGCATTTT.

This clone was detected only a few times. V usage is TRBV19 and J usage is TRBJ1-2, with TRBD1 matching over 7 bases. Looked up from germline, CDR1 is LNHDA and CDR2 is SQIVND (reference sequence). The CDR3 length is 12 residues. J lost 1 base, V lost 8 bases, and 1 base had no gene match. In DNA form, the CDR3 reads TGTGCCAGTGGGACAGATAACTATGGCTACACCTTC. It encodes CASGTDNYGYTF. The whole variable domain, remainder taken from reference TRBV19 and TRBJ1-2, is DGGITQSPKYLFRKEGQNVTLSCEQNLNHDAMYWYRQDPGQGLRLIYYSQIVNDFQKGDIAEGYSVSREKKESFPLTVTSAQKNPTAFYLCASGTDNYGYTFGSGTRLTVV.